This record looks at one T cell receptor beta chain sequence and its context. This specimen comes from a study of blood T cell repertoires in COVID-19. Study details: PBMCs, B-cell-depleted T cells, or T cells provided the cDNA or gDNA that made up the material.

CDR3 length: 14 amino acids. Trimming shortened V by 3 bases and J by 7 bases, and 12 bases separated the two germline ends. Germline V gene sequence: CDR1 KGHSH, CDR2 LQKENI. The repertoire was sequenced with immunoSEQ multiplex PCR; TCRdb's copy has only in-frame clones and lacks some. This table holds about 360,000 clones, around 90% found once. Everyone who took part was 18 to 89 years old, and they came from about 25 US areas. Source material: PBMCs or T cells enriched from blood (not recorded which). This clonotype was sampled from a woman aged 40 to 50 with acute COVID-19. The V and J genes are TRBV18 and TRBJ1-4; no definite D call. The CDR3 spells CASSPGFGPEKLFF. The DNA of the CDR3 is TGTGCCAGCTCACCTGGTTTCGGTCCTGAAAAACTGTTTTTT.